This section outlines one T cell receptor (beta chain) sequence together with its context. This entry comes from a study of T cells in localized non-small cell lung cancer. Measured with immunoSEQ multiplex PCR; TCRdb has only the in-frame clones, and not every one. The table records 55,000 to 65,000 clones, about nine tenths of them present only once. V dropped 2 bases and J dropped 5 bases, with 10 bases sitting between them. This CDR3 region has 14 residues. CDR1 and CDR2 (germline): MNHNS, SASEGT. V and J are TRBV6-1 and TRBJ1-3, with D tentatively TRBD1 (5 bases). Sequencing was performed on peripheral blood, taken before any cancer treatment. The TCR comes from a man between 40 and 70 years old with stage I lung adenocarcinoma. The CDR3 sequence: CASSERRGRNTIYF. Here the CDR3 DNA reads TGTGCCAGCAGTGAACGGAGGGGCCGAAACACCATATATTTT.